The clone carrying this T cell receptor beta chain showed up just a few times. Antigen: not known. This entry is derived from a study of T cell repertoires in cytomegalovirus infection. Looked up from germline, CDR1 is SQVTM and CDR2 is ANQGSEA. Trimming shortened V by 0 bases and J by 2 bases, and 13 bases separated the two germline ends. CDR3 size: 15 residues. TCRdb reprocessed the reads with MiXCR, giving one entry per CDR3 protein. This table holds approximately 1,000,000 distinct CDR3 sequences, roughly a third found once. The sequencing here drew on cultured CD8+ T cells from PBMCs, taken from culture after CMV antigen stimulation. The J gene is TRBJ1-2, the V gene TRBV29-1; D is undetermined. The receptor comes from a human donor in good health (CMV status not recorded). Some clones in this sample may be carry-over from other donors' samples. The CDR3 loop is CSVEDQDFPNYGYTF. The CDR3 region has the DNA TGCAGCGTTGAAGATCAGGATTTTCCCAACTATGGCTACACCTTC.